A selection of T cell receptor beta chains follows, all from one sample in a study of radiotherapy plus CTLA-4 blockade in lung cancer. The assay was immunoSEQ multiplex PCR, and TCRdb's table has in-frame clones only and misses some. The table records tens of thousands of clones, 76% of them present only once. The sequencing here drew on peripheral blood, taken from a patient treated with radiotherapy plus ipilimumab. Receptor source: a human donor with non-small cell lung cancer who had stable disease on radiotherapy plus ipilimumab. Each CDR3 is given with its conserved first and last residue. Fields, in order: clone size, V gene, CDR3 protein. Only part of the rows carry a size: once, few, many, or a class if the clone is expanded.

clone size: .; V gene: TRBV5-4; CDR3 protein: CASSPVSTDTQYF
clone size: .; V gene: TRBV28; CDR3 protein: CASSSFGQGYAGELFF
clone size: .; V gene: TRBV5-1; CDR3 protein: CARSHILGAGEGESNQPQHF
clone size: once; V gene: TRBV28; CDR3 protein: CASSPPSFPQPQHF
clone size: few; V gene: TRBV6-1; CDR3 protein: CATQSGGENEKLFF
clone size: .; V gene: TRBV5-4; CDR3 protein: CASSLRSRGRNGELFF
clone size: .; V gene: TRBV28; CDR3 protein: CASSGQGAAPLHF
clone size: once; V gene: TRBV10-2; CDR3 protein: CASSFSGREMNTEAFF
clone size: few; V gene: TRBV6-6; CDR3 protein: CASSYGPGASYTF
clone size: .; V gene: TRBV11-3; CDR3 protein: CASSLDGAGSPHEQYF
clone size: .; V gene: TRBV13; CDR3 protein: CASSSTGDYGYTF
clone size: .; V gene: TRBV7-6; CDR3 protein: CASSSETGGPYEQYF
clone size: .; V gene: TRBV6-5; CDR3 protein: CASSYSAGFTQYF
clone size: .; V gene: TRBV6-1; CDR3 protein: CASSPGRYYEQYF
clone size: .; V gene: TRBV5-5; CDR3 protein: CASRLIPTGNYGYTF
clone size: once; V gene: TRBV18; CDR3 protein: CASSARDGDLKAFF
clone size: .; V gene: TRBV10-3; CDR3 protein: CAISESEGVEHF